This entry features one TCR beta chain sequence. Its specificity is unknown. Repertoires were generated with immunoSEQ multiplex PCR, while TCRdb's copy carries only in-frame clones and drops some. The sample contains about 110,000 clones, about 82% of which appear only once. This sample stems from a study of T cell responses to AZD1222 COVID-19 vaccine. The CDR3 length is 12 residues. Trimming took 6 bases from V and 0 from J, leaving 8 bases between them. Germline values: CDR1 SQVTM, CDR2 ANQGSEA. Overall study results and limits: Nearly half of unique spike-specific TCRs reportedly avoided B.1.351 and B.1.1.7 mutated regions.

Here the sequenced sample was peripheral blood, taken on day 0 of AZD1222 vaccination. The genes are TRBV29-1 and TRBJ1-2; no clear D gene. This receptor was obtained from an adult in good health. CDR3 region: CSVRTANYGYTF. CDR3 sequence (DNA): TGCAGCGTCAGGACTGCTAACTATGGCTACACCTTC.